Shown below are 29 T cell receptor beta chains from a single sample sequenced in a study of Graves' ophthalmopathy and Graves' hyperthyroidism. The authors amplified TCR beta CDR3 regions from RNA transcripts. Amplification began with first-round RT-PCR using HTBI primers, then second-round multiplex PCR was performed. TCRdb reanalysed the multiplex PCR reads using MiXCR and keeps one entry per CDR3 protein. The sample shows about 590,000 distinct CDR3 sequences, just under 40% of them seen only once. Sequencing was carried out using peripheral blood or thyroid tissue (not recorded which). Source of these receptors: an adult man with Graves' hyperthyroidism.

As for this clonotype: Since a much larger clone is just one base distant, this may be a read error. The V gene is TRBV6-6, the J gene TRBJ2-7; D may be TRBD2 (5 bases). V was shortened by 6 bases and J by 0 bases, with 9 bases between the two germline ends. There are 13 residues in the CDR3. Germline values: CDR1 MNHNY, CDR2 SVGAGI (reference sequence). The DNA for the CDR3 is TGTGCCAGCAGCGGGAACGGCTCCTACGAGCAGTACTTC. As protein: CASSGNGSYEQYF.

The chain links TRBV4-2 to TRBJ1-4, with TRBD1 matching over 7 bases. V shed 1 base, J shed 4 bases, and the junction held 6 bases outside the gene matches. CDR3 size: 16 residues. CDR1 and CDR2 (germline): LGHNA, YNFKEQ. The CDR3 spells CASSQAGTAINEKLFF. Written as DNA, the CDR3 is TGTGCCAGCAGCCAAGCCGGGACAGCGATTAATGAAAAACTGTTTTTT.

This clonotype was observed a handful of times. The J gene is TRBJ2-7, the V gene TRBV2; 7 bases map to TRBD2. Germline V gene lookup returns CDR1 SNHLY and CDR2 FYNNEI. The CDR3 contains 13 residues. V lost 1 base, J lost 6 bases, and 3 bases stayed unmatched. The DNA for the CDR3 is TGTGCCAGCAGTGAAGGGGCTAGCGGCGAGCAGTACTTC. The encoded protein is CASSEGASGEQYF.

There are many counts of this clonotype. The J gene is TRBJ1-6, the V gene TRBV15; maybe TRBD1 (5 bases). CDR3 length equals 12 residues. V was trimmed by 2 bases and J by 13 bases, leaving 9 bases between them. The germline V gene has CDR1 LNHNV and CDR2 YYDKDF (reference sequence). The CDR3 region has the DNA TGTGCCACCAGCAGACCGGACACTCCCCTCCACTTT. This sequence encodes CATSRPDTPLHF.

The sample holds a few counts of this clonotype. This chain uses TRBV6-5 with TRBJ1-2; 9 bases map to TRBD1. CDR3 length: 14 amino acids. Germline V gene lookup returns CDR1 MNHEY and CDR2 SVGAGI. V was pared by 5 bases and J by 7 bases, with 8 bases of the junction left unmatched. Here the CDR3 DNA reads TGTGCCAGCAGTCAAACAGGGGGCCTTGGTGGCTACACCTTC. This gives the protein CASSQTGGLGGYTF.

As to this clonotype: Relative to the germline gene, one junction end is altered; a read error may explain this. The chain uses TRBV7-8 and TRBJ2-5; 8 positions match TRBD2. The CDR3 consists of 15 residues. The germline V gene has CDR1 SGHVS and CDR2 FQNEAQ. This CDR3 reads CASSRLGSGVETQYF. The CDR3 bases are TGCGCCAGCAGCCGCCTCGGTAGCGGGGTAGAGACCCAGTACTTC.

The chain joins TRBV7-4 to TRBJ2-7, with unresolved D. Trimming shortened V by 6 bases and J by 0 bases, and 15 bases separated the two germline ends. The CDR3 length is 15 residues. Germline loops: CDR1 SGHVT, CDR2 SQSDAQ. CDR3 bases: TGTGCCAGCAGTAAAACAGCCCTGAGCTCCTACGAGCAGTACTTC. As protein: CASSKTALSSYEQYF.

This clonotype was detected only a few times. This chain connects TRBV7-2 to TRBJ1-4; D gene ambiguous. Germline V gene lookup returns CDR1 SGHTA and CDR2 FQGNSA. The V end lost 5 bases, the J end lost 7 bases, and 14 bases lay between the germline ends. This CDR3 comprises 14 residues. The CDR3 DNA follows: TGTGCCAGCAGCCAAGATCCGGTTGGTGAAAAACTGTTTTTT. It is translated as CASSQDPVGEKLFF.

Only one count was recorded for this clonotype. A clone one base away is much larger, so this may be a read error. The chain recombines TRBV29-1 with TRBJ2-2, with TRBD1 identical over 9 bases. The germline V gene has CDR1 SQVTM and CDR2 ANQGSEA. This CDR3 is built from 15 residues. J gave up 6 bases and V 5 bases, and 10 bases lay outside the gene matches. This CDR3 reads CSVSPGQGNPGELFF. The CDR3 region has the DNA TGCAGCGTTTCCCCGGGACAGGGAAATCCCGGGGAGCTGTTTTTT.

This clonotype appeared a few times. The rearrangement links TRBV6-5 to TRBJ2-7; 9 bases align to TRBD1. CDR1 MNHEY and CDR2 SVGAGI come from the germline V gene. The CDR3 covers 16 residues. V dropped 0 bases and J dropped 3; count of bases not matched to a gene: 6. CDR3 amino acids: CASSYSPGQGIYEQYF. CDR3 in DNA: TGTGCCAGCAGTTACTCCCCGGGACAGGGTATCTACGAGCAGTACTTC.

This rearrangement joins TRBV5-1 to TRBJ2-7, with TRBD2 matching over 7 bases. The CDR3 loop spans 16 amino acids. Per the germline V gene, CDR1 is SGHRS and CDR2 is YFSETQ. Unmatched junction bases numbered 8, after V lost 0 bases and J lost 2 bases. CDR3 sequence (DNA): TGCGCCAGCAGCTTGGCCGGAGGGACTATGACCTACGAGCAGTACTTC. It yields the protein CASSLAGGTMTYEQYF.

In the case of this clonotype: A much larger clone lies a single base off, so this may be a read error. The V and J genes are TRBV29-1 and TRBJ2-7; possible D gene TRBD2, 5 bases. The length of the CDR3 is 13 residues. Germline CDR1 and CDR2: SQVTM and ANQGSEA. The CDR3 DNA reads as TGCAGCGTTGAACTGGGGAGCTCCTGCGAGCAGTACTTC. It codes for CSVELGSSCEQYF.

This clonotype has at least ten counts. The V and J genes are TRBV20-1 and TRBJ1-5; 7 nucleotides match TRBD1. There are 14 residues in the CDR3. Trimming took 4 bases from V and 0 from J; bases not matched to a gene: 3. Germline assignment: CDR1 DFQATT and CDR2 SNEGSKA (reference sequence). CDR3 residues: CSAKGQNSNQPQHF. The CDR3 DNA follows: TGCAGTGCTAAGGGACAGAATAGCAATCAGCCCCAGCATTTT.

This chain joins TRBV25-1 and TRBJ2-5; no definite D call. Germline CDR1 is MGHDK and CDR2 is SYGVNS. V gave up 7 bases and J gave up 4 bases, with 16 bases separating them. The CDR3 has 14 residues. CDR3 sequence reads: CASTDLSSGETQYF. CDR3 bases: TGTGCCAGCACGGATTTGTCATCGGGAGAGACCCAGTACTTC.

This clonotype was counted once. The chain is built from TRBV2 and TRBJ1-2; 9 bases align to TRBD1. J was trimmed by 5 bases and V by 3 bases; bases with no gene match: 10. The CDR3 consists of 16 residues. CDR1 and CDR2 (germline): SNHLY, FYNNEI. CDR3 bases: TGTGCCAGCAGTGATCCTCCGGGACAGGGAGCTTATGGCTACACCTTC. Its protein is CASSDPPGQGAYGYTF.

The gene calls are TRBV2 and TRBJ1-1; D not resolved. The CDR3 sequence is 14 residues long. Germline loops: CDR1 SNHLY, CDR2 FYNNEI. Trimming pared 6 bases from V and 6 bases from J, leaving 17 bases between. The CDR3 DNA reads as TGTGCCAGCAGACTCAGCTACACCTACGCTGAAGCTTTCTTT. Amino acids: CASRLSYTYAEAFF.

The chain is built from TRBV7-9 and TRBJ1-6; D gene unclear. Germline CDR1 SEHNR, CDR2 FQNEAQ (reference sequence). CDR3 length equals 10 residues. The V and J ends lost 8 bases and 15 bases respectively, with 11 bases between them. CDR3 sequence (DNA): TGTGCCAGCGGGCCAGGTCGCCTCCACTTT. Its translation is CASGPGRLHF.

This clonotype was picked up many times. The chain employs TRBV7-6 and TRBJ2-7; 8 nucleotides line up with TRBD2. CDR3 length: 15 amino acids. CDR1 and CDR2 (germline): SGHVS, FNYEAQ. V lost 4 bases to trimming and J lost 2 bases; unmatched junction nucleotides: 7. The CDR3 spells CASSSSSGPTYEQYF. The CDR3 region has the DNA TGTGCCAGCAGCTCTTCTAGCGGGCCTACCTACGAGCAGTACTTC. The full variable domain, completed using reference TRBV7-6 and TRBJ2-7, is GAGVSQSPRYKVTKRGQDVALRCDPISGHVSLYWYRQALGQGPEFLTYFNYEAQQDKSGLPNDRFSAERPEGSISTLTIQRTEQRDSAMYRCASSSSSGPTYEQYFGPGTRLTVT.

Regarding this clonotype: This may be a read error: a much more frequent sequence differs by one nucleotide. The chain employs TRBV9 and TRBJ1-3; a possible D gene is TRBD1 (5 bases). Germline assignment: CDR1 SGDLS and CDR2 YYNGEE. The CDR3 is 17 residues long. The chain's CDR3 is CASSVAKTERGGNTTYF. CDR3 DNA sequence: TGTGCCAGCAGCGTAGCTAAGACAGAAAGAGGTGGAAACACCACATATTTT.

This clonotype occurred many times. This chain links TRBV5-6 with TRBJ1-5; D may be TRBD1 (5 bases). V lost 0 bases, J lost 4 bases, and 8 bases lay in between. This CDR3 is 14 amino acids long. Germline V gene sequence: CDR1 SGHDT, CDR2 YYEEEE. This CDR3 reads CASSLGQMNQPQHF. Here the CDR3 DNA reads TGTGCCAGCAGCTTGGGACAGATGAATCAGCCCCAGCATTTT.

In regard to this clonotype: A much larger clone is a single base away; this may be a read error. This chain links TRBV20-1 with TRBJ2-5; perhaps TRBD2 as D (5 bases). CDR3 length equals 14 residues. Trimming removed 2 bases from V and 5 bases from J, with 15 bases in between. CDR1 and CDR2 from the germline V gene are DFQATT and SNEGSKA (reference sequence). The CDR3 reads CSARPLPTGETQYF. The CDR3 DNA is TGCAGTGCTAGACCCCTCCCGACGGGGGAGACCCAGTACTTC.

The chain combines TRBV7-4 with TRBJ1-4; TRBD1 might be the D (5 bases). Germline-derived CDR1 and CDR2 are SGHVT and SQSDAQ. The CDR3 is made up of 16 amino acids. Trimming removed 1 base from V and 7 bases from J, with 16 bases in between. The CDR3, as DNA: TGTGCCAGCAGCTTAGGTGGCGGACAATCGGGTGAAAAACTGTTTTTT. This translates into CASSLGGGQSGEKLFF.

This clonotype has ten or more counts. The genes are TRBV5-1 and TRBJ1-1, with unresolved D. The CDR3 has 13 residues. V lost 7 bases and J lost 0, with 10 bases in between. Germline V gives CDR1 SGHRS, CDR2 YFSETQ. The CDR3 DNA is TGCGCCAGCTCCGATGCAGTGAACACTGAAGCTTTCTTT. The encoded protein is CASSDAVNTEAFF.

V is TRBV6-1 and J is TRBJ1-1; the D is unclear. The ends were cut back, 5 bases at V and 1 base at J, with 8 bases in the middle. CDR1 and CDR2 (germline): MNHNS, SASEGT. The CDR3 length is 13 residues. This chain's CDR3 is CASSYTSNTEAFF. Here the CDR3 DNA reads TGTGCCAGCAGTTACACGTCGAACACTGAAGCTTTCTTT.

In this sample, this clonotype turned up a few times. The genes are TRBV7-9 and TRBJ2-2, with a tentative D call TRBD2 (7 bases). The germline V gene has CDR1 SEHNR and CDR2 FQNEAQ (reference sequence). The CDR3 contains 14 residues. V was pared by 2 bases and J by 6 bases, with 10 bases between. The DNA for the CDR3 is TGTGCCAGCAGCTTACCCGGGGGGCCCGGGGAGCTGTTTTTT. This sequence encodes CASSLPGGPGELFF.

This chain uses TRBV7-9 with TRBJ2-3; D perhaps matches TRBD1 (5 bases). The V and J ends lost 5 bases and 4 bases respectively, with 19 bases between them. The CDR3 totals 16 residues. From germline, CDR1 is SEHNR and CDR2 FQNEAQ (reference sequence). CDR3 region: CASSPKRTVGADTQYF. CDR3 bases: TGTGCCAGCAGCCCAAAAAGGACGGTAGGGGCAGATACGCAGTATTTT. Drawing the rest from reference TRBV7-9 and TRBJ2-3, the complete variable domain is DTGVSQNPRHKITKRGQNVTFRCDPISEHNRLYWYRQTLGQGPEFLTYFQNEAQLEKSRLLSDRFSAERPKGSFSTLEIQRTEQGDSAMYLCASSPKRTVGADTQYFGPGTRLTVL.

The CDR3 here is CASSMGAGEGSDTQYF. For the CDR3, the DNA is TGTGCCAGTAGTATGGGAGCGGGAGAGGGCTCAGATACGCAGTATTTT. J is TRBJ2-3 and V is TRBV19; TRBD2 aligns across 8 bases. CDR3 length equals 16 residues. Germline V gene sequence: CDR1 LNHDA, CDR2 SQIVND (reference sequence). The J segment lost 4 bases and the V segment lost 3 bases, leaving 9 bases of the junction unmatched.

This clonotype was seen ten or more times. The chain recombines TRBV4-2 with TRBJ2-5; the D gene could be TRBD1 or TRBD2 (5 bases each). The CDR3 contains 15 residues. Between the trimmed V and J ends, which lost 3 bases and 0 bases, there was a span of 11 bases. Germline V lookup: CDR1 LGHNA, CDR2 YNFKEQ. The DNA for the CDR3 is TGTGCCAGCAGCCAGGGGGTAAAGGACCAAGAGACCCAGTACTTC. Translated, it gives CASSQGVKDQETQYF.

There are many counts of this clonotype. The chain employs TRBV27 and TRBJ1-6, with no clear D. The CDR3 covers 13 residues. V lost 6 bases, J lost 10 bases, and 13 bases lay in between. Germline assignment: CDR1 MNHEY and CDR2 SMNVEV (reference sequence). CDR3 amino acids: CASSLTERSPLHF. In DNA form, the CDR3 reads TGTGCCAGCAGCCTGACGGAGAGGTCACCCCTCCACTTT.